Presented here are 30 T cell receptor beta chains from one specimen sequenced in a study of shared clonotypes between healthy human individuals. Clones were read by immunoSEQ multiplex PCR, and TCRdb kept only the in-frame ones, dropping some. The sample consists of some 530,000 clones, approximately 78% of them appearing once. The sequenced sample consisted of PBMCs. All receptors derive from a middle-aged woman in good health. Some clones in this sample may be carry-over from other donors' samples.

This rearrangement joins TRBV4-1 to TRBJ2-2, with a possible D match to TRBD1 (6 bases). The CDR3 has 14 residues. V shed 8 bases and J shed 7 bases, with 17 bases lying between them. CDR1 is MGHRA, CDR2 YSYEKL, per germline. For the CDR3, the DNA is TGCGCCAGCGCTCCTCAGGGGCTTAGCGGGGAGCTGTTTTTT. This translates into CASAPQGLSGELFF.

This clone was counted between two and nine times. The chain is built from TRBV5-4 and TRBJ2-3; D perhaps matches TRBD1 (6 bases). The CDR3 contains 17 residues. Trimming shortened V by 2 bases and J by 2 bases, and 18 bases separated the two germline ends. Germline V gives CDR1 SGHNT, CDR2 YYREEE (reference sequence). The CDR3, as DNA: TGTGCCAGCAGCTTTAACGCGTTAAGGACAGCCACAGATACGCAGTATTTT. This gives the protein CASSFNALRTATDTQYF.

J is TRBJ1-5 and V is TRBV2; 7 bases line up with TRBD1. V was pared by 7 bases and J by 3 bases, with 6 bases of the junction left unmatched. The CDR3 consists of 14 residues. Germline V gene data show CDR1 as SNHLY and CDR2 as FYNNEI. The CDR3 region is CASKPGQPNQPQHF. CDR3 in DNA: TGTGCCAGCAAACCGGGACAGCCCAATCAGCCCCAGCATTTT.

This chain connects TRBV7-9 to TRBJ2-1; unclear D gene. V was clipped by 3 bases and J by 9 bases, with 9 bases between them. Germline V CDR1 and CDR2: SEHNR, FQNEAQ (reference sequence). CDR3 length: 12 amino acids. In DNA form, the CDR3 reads TGTGCCAGCAGCTTGACCCTGGGTGAGCAGTTCTTC. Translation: CASSLTLGEQFF.

As DNA, the CDR3 is TGTGCCAGCAGCCTCCGGGACACCGATGAAAAACTGTTTTTT. This encodes CASSLRDTDEKLFF. This chain connects TRBV27 to TRBJ1-4; TRBD1 is a possible D gene (6 bases). The CDR3 is 14 amino acids. Trimming pared 6 bases from V and 6 bases from J, leaving 14 bases between. Germline V gene lookup returns CDR1 MNHEY and CDR2 SMNVEV (reference sequence).

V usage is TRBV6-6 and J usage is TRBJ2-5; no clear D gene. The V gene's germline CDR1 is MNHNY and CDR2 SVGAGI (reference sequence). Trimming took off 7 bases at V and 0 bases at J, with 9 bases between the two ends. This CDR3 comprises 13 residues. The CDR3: CASTLGYQETQYF. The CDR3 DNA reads TGTGCCAGCACCTTGGGGTACCAAGAGACCCAGTACTTC.

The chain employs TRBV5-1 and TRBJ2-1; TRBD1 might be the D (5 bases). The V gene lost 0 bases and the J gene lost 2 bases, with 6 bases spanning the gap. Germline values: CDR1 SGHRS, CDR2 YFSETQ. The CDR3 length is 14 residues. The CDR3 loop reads CASSLEGAYNEQFF. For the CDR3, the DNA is TGCGCCAGCAGCTTGGAAGGGGCCTACAATGAGCAGTTCTTC.

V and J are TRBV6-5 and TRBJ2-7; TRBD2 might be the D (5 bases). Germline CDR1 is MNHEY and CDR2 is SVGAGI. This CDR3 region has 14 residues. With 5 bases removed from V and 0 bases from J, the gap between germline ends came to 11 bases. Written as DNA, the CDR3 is TGTGCCAGCAGTGCGGCCGGGAACTCCTACGAGCAGTACTTC. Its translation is CASSAAGNSYEQYF.

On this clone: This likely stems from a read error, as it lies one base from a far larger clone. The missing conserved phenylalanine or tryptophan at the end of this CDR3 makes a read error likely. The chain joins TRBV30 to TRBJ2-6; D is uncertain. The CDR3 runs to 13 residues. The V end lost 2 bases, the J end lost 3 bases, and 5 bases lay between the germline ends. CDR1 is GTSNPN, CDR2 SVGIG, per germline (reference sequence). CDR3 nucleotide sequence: TGTGCCTGGAGTTTTGGTGGGGCCAACGTCCTGACTTCC. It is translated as CAWSFGGANVLTS.

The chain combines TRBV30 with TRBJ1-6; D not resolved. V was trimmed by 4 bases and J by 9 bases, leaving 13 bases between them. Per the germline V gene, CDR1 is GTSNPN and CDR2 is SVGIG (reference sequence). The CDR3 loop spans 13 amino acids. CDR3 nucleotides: TGTGCCTGGACGGGCGTAGTGGGTTCACCCCTCCACTTT. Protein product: CAWTGVVGSPLHF.

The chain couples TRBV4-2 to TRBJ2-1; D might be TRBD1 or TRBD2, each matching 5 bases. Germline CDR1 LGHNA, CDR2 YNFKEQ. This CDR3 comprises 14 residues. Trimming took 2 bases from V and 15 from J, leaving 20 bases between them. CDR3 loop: CASSQLFRDPSLFF. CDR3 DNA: TGTGCCAGCAGCCAATTATTTCGGGACCCTAGTTTGTTCTTC.

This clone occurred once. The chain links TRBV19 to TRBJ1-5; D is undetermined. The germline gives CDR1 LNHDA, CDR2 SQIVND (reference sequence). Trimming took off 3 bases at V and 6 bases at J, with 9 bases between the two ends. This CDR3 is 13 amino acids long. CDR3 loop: CASSIREAQPQHF. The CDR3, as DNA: TGTGCCAGTAGTATCCGGGAGGCTCAGCCCCAGCATTTT.

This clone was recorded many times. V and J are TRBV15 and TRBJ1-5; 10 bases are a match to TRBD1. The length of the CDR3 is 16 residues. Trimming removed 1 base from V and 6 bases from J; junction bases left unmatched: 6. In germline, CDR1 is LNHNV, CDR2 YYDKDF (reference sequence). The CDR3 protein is CATSRGGQGRIQPQHF. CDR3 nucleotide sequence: TGTGCCACCAGCAGAGGGGGACAGGGGAGGATTCAGCCCCAGCATTTT.

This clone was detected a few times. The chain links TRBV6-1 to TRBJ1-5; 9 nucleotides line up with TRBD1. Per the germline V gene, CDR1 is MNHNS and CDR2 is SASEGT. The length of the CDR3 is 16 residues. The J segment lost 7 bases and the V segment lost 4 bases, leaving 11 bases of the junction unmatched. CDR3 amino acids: CASSGATGGGGQPQHF. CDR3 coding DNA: TGTGCCAGCAGTGGTGCTACAGGGGGCGGAGGGCAGCCCCAGCATTTT.

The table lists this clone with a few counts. The CDR3 coding sequence is TGTGCCAGCAGCTTAGAGGTCTGGAGTGGGAATGAGCAGTTCTTC. Its protein is CASSLEVWSGNEQFF. The chain couples TRBV5-5 to TRBJ2-1; unclear D gene. The CDR3 totals 15 residues. Trimming took 2 bases from V and 7 from J, leaving 16 bases between them. The V gene's germline CDR1 is SGHKS and CDR2 YYEKEE (reference sequence).

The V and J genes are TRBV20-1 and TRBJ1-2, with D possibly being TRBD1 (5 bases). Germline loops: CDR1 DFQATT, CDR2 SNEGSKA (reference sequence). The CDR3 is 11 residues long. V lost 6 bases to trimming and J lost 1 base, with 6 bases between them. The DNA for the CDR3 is TGCAGTGCAGGGGATAACTATGGCTACACCTTC. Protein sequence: CSAGDNYGYTF.

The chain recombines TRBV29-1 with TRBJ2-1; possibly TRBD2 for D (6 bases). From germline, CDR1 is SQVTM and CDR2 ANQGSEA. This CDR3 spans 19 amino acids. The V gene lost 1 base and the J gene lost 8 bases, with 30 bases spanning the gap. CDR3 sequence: CSVEVLTLVGGKTRDEQFF. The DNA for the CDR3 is TGCAGCGTTGAAGTCCTAACACTGGTGGGCGGGAAAACAAGGGATGAGCAGTTCTTC.

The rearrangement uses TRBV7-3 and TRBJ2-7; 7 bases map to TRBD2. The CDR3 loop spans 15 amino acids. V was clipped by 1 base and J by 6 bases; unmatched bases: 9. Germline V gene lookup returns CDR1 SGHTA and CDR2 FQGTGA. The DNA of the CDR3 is TGTGCCAGCAGCTTAATCGGGGGGAAACTTAGCGAGCAGTACTTC. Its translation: CASSLIGGKLSEQYF.

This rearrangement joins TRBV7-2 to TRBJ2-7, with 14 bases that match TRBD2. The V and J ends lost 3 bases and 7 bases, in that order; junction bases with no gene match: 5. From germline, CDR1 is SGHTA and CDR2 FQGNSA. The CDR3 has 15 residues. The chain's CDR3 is CASSLGLAGVGEQYF. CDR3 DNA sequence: TGTGCCAGCAGCTTGGGACTAGCGGGAGTAGGGGAGCAGTACTTC.

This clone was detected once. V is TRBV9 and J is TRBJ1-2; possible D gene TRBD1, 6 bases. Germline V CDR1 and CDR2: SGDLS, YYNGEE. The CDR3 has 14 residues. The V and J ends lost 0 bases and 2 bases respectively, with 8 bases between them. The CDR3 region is CASSVGQGNYGYTF. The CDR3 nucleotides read TGTGCCAGCAGCGTAGGGCAGGGGAACTATGGCTACACCTTC.

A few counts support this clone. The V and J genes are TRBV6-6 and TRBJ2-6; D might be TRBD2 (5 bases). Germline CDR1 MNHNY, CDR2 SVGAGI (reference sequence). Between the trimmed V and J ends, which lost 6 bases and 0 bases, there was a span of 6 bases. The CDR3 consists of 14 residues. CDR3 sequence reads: CASSRDSGANVLTF. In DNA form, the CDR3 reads TGTGCCAGCAGCCGGGACTCTGGGGCCAACGTCCTGACTTTC.

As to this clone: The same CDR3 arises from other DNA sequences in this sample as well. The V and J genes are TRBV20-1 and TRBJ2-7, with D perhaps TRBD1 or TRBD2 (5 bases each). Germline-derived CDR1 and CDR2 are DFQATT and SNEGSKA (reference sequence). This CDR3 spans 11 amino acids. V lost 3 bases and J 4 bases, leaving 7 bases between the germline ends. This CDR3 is CSARGDYEQYF. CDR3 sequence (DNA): TGCAGTGCTAGGGGGGATTACGAGCAGTACTTC.

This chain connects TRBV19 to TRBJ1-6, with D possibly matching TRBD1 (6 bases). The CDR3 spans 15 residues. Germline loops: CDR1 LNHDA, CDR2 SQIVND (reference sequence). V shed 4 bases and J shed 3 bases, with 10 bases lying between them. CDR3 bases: TGTGCCAGTAGTAACTACAGGGACTATAATTCACCCCTCCACTTT. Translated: CASSNYRDYNSPLHF.

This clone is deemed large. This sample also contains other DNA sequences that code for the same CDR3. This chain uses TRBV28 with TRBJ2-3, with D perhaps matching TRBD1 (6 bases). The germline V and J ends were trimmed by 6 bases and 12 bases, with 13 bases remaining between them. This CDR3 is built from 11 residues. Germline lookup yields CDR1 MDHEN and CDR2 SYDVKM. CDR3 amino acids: CASSGQHSQYF. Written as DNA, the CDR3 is TGTGCCAGCAGCGGACAGCACTCCCAGTATTTT.

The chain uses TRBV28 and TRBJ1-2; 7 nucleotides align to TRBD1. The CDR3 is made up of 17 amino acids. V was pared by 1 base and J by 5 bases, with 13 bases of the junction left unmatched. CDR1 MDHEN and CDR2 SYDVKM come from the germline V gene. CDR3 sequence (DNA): TGTGCCAGCAGTTTATTATTTAGGGGGCCGCAACCGTATGGCTACACCTTC. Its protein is CASSLLFRGPQPYGYTF.

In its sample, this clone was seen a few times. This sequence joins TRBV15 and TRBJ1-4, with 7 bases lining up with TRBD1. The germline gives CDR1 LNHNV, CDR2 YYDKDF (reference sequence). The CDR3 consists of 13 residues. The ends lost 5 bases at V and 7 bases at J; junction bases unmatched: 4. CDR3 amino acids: CATSGNRGEKLFF. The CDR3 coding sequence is TGTGCCACCAGCGGGAACAGGGGTGAAAAACTGTTTTTT.

In DNA form, the CDR3 reads TGTGCCAGCAGCCCCCGGCAGCAAGAGACCCAGTACTTC. Protein product: CASSPRQQETQYF. The chain recombines TRBV7-2 with TRBJ2-5; D is undetermined. CDR3 length: 13 amino acids. Trimming cost V 5 bases and J 2 bases, with 9 bases left between them. The germline V gene has CDR1 SGHTA and CDR2 FQGNSA.

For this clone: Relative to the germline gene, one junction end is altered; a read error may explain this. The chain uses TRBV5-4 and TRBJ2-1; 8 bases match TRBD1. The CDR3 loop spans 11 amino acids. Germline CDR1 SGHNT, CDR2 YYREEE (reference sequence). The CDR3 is CASSAQGAIIF. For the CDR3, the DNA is TGTGCCAGCAGCGCTCAGGGGGCTATAATCTTC.

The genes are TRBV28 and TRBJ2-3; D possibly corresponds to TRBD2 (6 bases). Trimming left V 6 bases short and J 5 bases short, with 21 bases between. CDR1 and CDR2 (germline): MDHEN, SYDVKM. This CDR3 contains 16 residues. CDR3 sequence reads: CASSRTGTLILDTQYF. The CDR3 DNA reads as TGTGCCAGCAGCAGAACCGGGACTCTCATTCTAGATACGCAGTATTTT.

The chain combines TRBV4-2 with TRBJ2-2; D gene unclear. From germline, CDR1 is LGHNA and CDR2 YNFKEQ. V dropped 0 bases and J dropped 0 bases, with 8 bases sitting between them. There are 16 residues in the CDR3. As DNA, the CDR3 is TGTGCCAGCAGCCAAGATCCAGGTTCGAACACCGGGGAGCTGTTTTTT. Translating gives CASSQDPGSNTGELFF.